The 5 T cell receptor beta chains in this list originate from one sample, sequenced in a study of blood T cell repertoires in COVID-19. Method: immunoSEQ multiplex PCR; TCRdb's copy keeps in-frame clones and lacks some. In the table there are hundreds of thousands of clones, about 84% of which are singletons. Sequenced material: peripheral blood. The source of these receptors is an elderly woman with acute or convalescent COVID-19.

The chain joins TRBV6-1 to TRBJ1-4; 7 nucleotides align to TRBD1. V lost 3 bases, J lost 8 bases, and 9 bases stayed unmatched. The CDR3 has 15 residues. Germline V lookup: CDR1 MNHNS, CDR2 SASEGT. The DNA of the CDR3 is TGTGCCAGCAGTGATGTTAGGGGGCAATTCGAAAAACTGTTTTTT. Encoded protein: CASSDVRGQFEKLFF.

This chain uses TRBV18 with TRBJ1-5; 11 bases align to TRBD1. The CDR3 contains 15 residues. Germline lookup yields CDR1 KGHSH and CDR2 LQKENI. V was clipped by 4 bases and J by 6 bases; unmatched bases: 5. The CDR3 here is CASSQGQGVSQPQHF. The CDR3 nucleotides are TGTGCCAGCTCACAGGGACAGGGGGTTAGTCAGCCCCAGCATTTT. Together with reference TRBV18 and TRBJ1-5, the CDR3 gives the full variable domain: NAGVMQNPRHLVRRRGQEARLRCSPMKGHSHVYWYRQLPEEGLKFMVYLQKENIIDESGMPKERFSAEFPKEGPSILRIQQVVRGDSAAYFCASSQGQGVSQPQHFGDGTRLSIL.

The chain has TRBV19 and TRBJ1-6; 7 nucleotides align to TRBD1. Germline loops: CDR1 LNHDA, CDR2 SQIVND (reference sequence). This CDR3 contains 15 residues. V was clipped by 7 bases and J by 7 bases; unmatched bases: 10. The CDR3 region has the DNA TGTGCCAGTACTACAGGGGTCGAACGAAATTCACCCCTCCACTTT. Translated, it gives CASTTGVERNSPLHF.

This chain connects TRBV6-1 to TRBJ2-7; D is ambiguous. With 2 bases removed from V and 9 bases from J, the gap between germline ends came to 17 bases. The CDR3 runs 14 residues. The V gene's germline CDR1 is MNHNS and CDR2 SASEGT. The CDR3: CASSELRSPTTQYF. The CDR3, as DNA: TGTGCCAGCAGTGAATTGAGAAGTCCCACCACGCAGTACTTC.

The chain recombines TRBV7-7 with TRBJ2-1; 12 bases match TRBD2. The CDR3 length is 14 residues. With 6 bases clipped from V and 5 bases from J, the junction kept 2 bases outside the gene matches. Germline CDR1 SSHAT, CDR2 FNYEAQ (reference sequence). Here the CDR3 DNA reads TGTGCCAGCAGTACTAGCGGGAGGAACAATGAGCAGTTCTTC. Translating it yields CASSTSGRNNEQFF.